This T cell receptor (beta chain) originates from a study of blood T cell repertoires in COVID-19. About the study: From T cells, B-cell-depleted T cells, or PBMCs came the material, which was cDNA or gDNA.

V shed 3 bases, J shed 1 base, and the junction held 5 bases outside the gene matches. The germline V gene has CDR1 LNHDA and CDR2 SQIVND (reference sequence). The CDR3 is made up of 15 amino acids. Per the original data handling: Estimation of nucleated cell counts relied on the amplification of reference gene primers. Using immunoSEQ multiplex PCR, the repertoire was profiled, and TCRdb retains in-frame clones only, with some absent. D and trimming come from the DNA, and the V and J calls and clone size come from that table. The table includes about 75,000 clones, 70% to 85% detected once. This chain joins TRBV19 and TRBJ1-1; 7 bases match TRBD1. The TCR originated in a woman in her forties or fifties with acute or convalescent COVID-19. Material for sequencing was peripheral blood. CDR3 sequence reads: CASSMPDRANTEAFF. The CDR3 DNA is TGTGCCAGTAGTATGCCCGACAGGGCGAACACTGAAGCTTTCTTT.